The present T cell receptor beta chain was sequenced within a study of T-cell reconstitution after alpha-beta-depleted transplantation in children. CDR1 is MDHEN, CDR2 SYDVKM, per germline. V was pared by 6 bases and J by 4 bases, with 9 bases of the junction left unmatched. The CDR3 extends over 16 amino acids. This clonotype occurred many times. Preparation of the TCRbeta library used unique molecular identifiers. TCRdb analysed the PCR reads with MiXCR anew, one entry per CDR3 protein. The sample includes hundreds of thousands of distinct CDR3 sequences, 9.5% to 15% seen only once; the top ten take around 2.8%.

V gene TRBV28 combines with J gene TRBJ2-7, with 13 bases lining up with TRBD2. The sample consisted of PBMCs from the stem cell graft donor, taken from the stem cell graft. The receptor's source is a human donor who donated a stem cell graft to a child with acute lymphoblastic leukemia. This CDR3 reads CASRDGLAGAGYEQYF. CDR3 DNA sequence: TGTGCCAGCAGGGACGGACTAGCGGGAGCTGGGTACGAGCAGTACTTC. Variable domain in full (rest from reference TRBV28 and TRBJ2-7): DVKVTQSSRYLVKRTGEKVFLECVQDMDHENMFWYRQDPGLGLRLIYFSYDVKMKEKGDIPEGYSVSREKKERFSLILESASTNQTSMYLCASRDGLAGAGYEQYFGPGTRLTVT.